This TCR beta chain was identified during a study of shared clonotypes between healthy human individuals. Study-wide context: Donors, aged 18 to 49, were a couple of women and three men.

In its sample, this clone was seen once. Its antigen is unknown. Genomic DNA from each subset was divided evenly over several immunoSEQ plates. Measured with immunoSEQ multiplex PCR; TCRdb has only the in-frame clones, and not every one. The repertoire holds about 1.5 million clones, with around 98% as singletons. Study results and caveats: The authors sampled blood alone, and tissue repertoires likely differ.

The germline CDR1 and CDR2 sequences are SGHAT and FQNNGV. The CDR3 runs to 17 residues. The trim removed 1 base at V and 1 base at J, leaving 9 bases unmatched. This chain joins TRBV11-2 and TRBJ1-2; 7 bases line up with TRBD1. This TCR was sampled from a young man in good health. Sequencing was done on a sample of naive CD4+ T cells sorted from blood. This sample's subset: CD45RA+ positively selected. CDR3 region: CASSLGGVTGLNYGYTF. CDR3 nucleotide sequence: TGTGCCAGCAGCTTAGGTGGGGTGACAGGGCTTAACTATGGCTACACCTTC.